The 14 T cell receptor beta chains below were found in one sample sequenced in a study of technical replicates of blood from several donors. Using immunoSEQ multiplex PCR, the repertoire was profiled, and TCRdb retains in-frame clones only, with some absent. The table lists 75,000 to 90,000 clones, roughly 93% of them singletons. Material: T cells isolated from PBMCs. The receptors here all came from a human donor in good health.

Notes on this clone: A read error may account for a junction end that differs from germline. The gene calls are TRBV5-6 and TRBJ2-7, with D tentatively TRBD1 (7 bases). The V gene's germline CDR1 is SGHDT and CDR2 YYEEEE. The CDR3 totals 15 residues. This chain's CDR3 is CASSFLGGGSHEQYF. In DNA form, the CDR3 reads TGTGCCAGCAGCTTTTTAGGAGGGGGCTCCCACGAGCAGTACTTC.

This rearrangement joins TRBV5-5 to TRBJ2-7; a weak D match, TRBD1 (6 bases). Germline-derived CDR1 and CDR2 are SGHKS and YYEKEE (reference sequence). The CDR3 length is 14 residues. Between the trimmed V and J ends, which lost 1 base and 3 bases, there was a span of 11 bases. The CDR3 here is CASSLNRAGYEQYF. The CDR3 nucleotides are TGTGCCAGCAGCTTGAACAGGGCGGGCTACGAGCAGTACTTC.

The V call is TRBV5-1, the J call TRBJ2-7; TRBD2 agrees at 16 bases. CDR1 SGHRS and CDR2 YFSETQ come from the germline V gene. V dropped 3 bases and J dropped 6; count of bases not matched to a gene: 12. The CDR3 has 18 residues. The CDR3: CASSSAGTSGRAVGEQYF. The CDR3 nucleotides are TGCGCCAGCAGCTCCGCCGGGACTAGCGGGAGGGCCGTGGGCGAGCAGTACTTC.

The chain uses TRBV29-1 and TRBJ2-3; possible D gene TRBD2, 6 bases. The V gene's germline CDR1 is SQVTM and CDR2 ANQGSEA. This CDR3 contains 15 residues. The V end was cut by 2 bases, the J end by 0 bases, with 12 bases between. The CDR3 DNA is TGCAGCGTTGAACTAGCGTGGGAGAGCACAGATACGCAGTATTTT. It encodes CSVELAWESTDTQYF.

V and J are TRBV7-8 and TRBJ2-4; unclear D gene. The CDR3 spans 14 residues. The germline V gene encodes CDR1 SGHVS and CDR2 FQNEAQ. Trimming cost V 5 bases and J 5 bases, with 13 bases left between them. The CDR3 nucleotides read TGTGCCAGCAGCCCAGAGGTAGACGAAAACATTCAGTACTTC. Encoded protein: CASSPEVDENIQYF.

The rearrangement links TRBV7-2 to TRBJ2-1; 8 nucleotides agree with TRBD2. The CDR3 is 17 amino acids. The ends lost 4 bases at V and 2 bases at J; junction bases unmatched: 10. Germline CDR1 and CDR2: SGHTA and FQGNSA. CDR3 bases: TGTGCCAGCAGCTCGGTTGGCGGGAGGAGGACCTACAATGAGCAGTTCTTC. Its protein is CASSSVGGRRTYNEQFF. Complete variable domain (other parts from reference TRBV7-2 and TRBJ2-1): GAGVSQSPSNKVTEKGKDVELRCDPISGHTALYWYRQSLGQGLEFLIYFQGNSAPDKSGLPSDRFSAERTGGSVSTLTIQRTQQEDSAVYLCASSSVGGRRTYNEQFFGPGTRLTVL.

This clone was found once. The chain employs TRBV14 and TRBJ2-1, with TRBD1 matching 8 bases. Trimming cost V 2 bases and J 9 bases; bases outside gene matches: 3. Germline V gene lookup returns CDR1 SGHDN and CDR2 FVKESK. The CDR3 consists of 13 residues. The CDR3 sequence is CASSQRQGTEQFF. CDR3 nucleotide sequence: TGTGCCAGCAGCCAAAGACAGGGGACTGAGCAGTTCTTC. Variable domain in full (rest from reference TRBV14 and TRBJ2-1): EAGVTQFPSHSVIEKGQTVTLRCDPISGHDNLYWYRRVMGKEIKFLLHFVKESKQDESGMPNNRFLAERTGGTYSTLKVQPAELEDSGVYFCASSQRQGTEQFFGPGTRLTVL.

The sample holds one count of this clone. This rearrangement joins TRBV10-3 to TRBJ2-3, with D possibly being TRBD2 (7 bases). CDR1 is ENHRY and CDR2 is SYGVKD in the germline V gene. This CDR3 has 16 amino acids. Trimming removed 5 bases at V and 1 base at J, with 16 bases between. The CDR3 nucleotides are TGTGCCATCAGTACGACAGGTCGGGAGGGCACAGATACGCAGTATTTT. Protein: CAISTTGREGTDTQYF.

The chain carries TRBV7-9 and TRBJ1-3, with TRBD1 matching 8 bases. Germline V gives CDR1 SEHNR, CDR2 FQNEAQ (reference sequence). The CDR3 consists of 15 residues. With 5 bases clipped from V and 6 bases from J, the junction kept 9 bases outside the gene matches. CDR3 amino acids: CASSRNDRGENTIYF. The CDR3 DNA follows: TGTGCCAGCAGCCGTAACGACAGGGGCGAAAACACCATATATTTT. Drawing the rest from reference TRBV7-9 and TRBJ1-3, the complete variable domain is DTGVSQNPRHKITKRGQNVTFRCDPISEHNRLYWYRQTLGQGPEFLTYFQNEAQLEKSRLLSDRFSAERPKGSFSTLEIQRTEQGDSAMYLCASSRNDRGENTIYFGEGSWLTVV.

The chain combines TRBV15 with TRBJ2-5, with 13 positions matching TRBD2. Germline lookup yields CDR1 LNHNV and CDR2 YYDKDF (reference sequence). V shed 4 bases, J shed 5 bases, and the junction held 7 bases outside the gene matches. The CDR3 loop spans 16 amino acids. The CDR3 DNA follows: TGTGCCACCAGCATTGGACTAGCGGGAGACATGGAGACCCAGTACTTC. This gives the protein CATSIGLAGDMETQYF.

The chain is built from TRBV19 and TRBJ1-2; D is unresolved. CDR1 and CDR2 (germline): LNHDA, SQIVND (reference sequence). CDR3 length: 13 residues. The V gene lost 0 bases and the J gene lost 5 bases, with 7 bases spanning the gap. The CDR3 sequence: CASSIEAKYGYTF. CDR3 nucleotide sequence: TGTGCCAGTAGTATAGAGGCCAAGTATGGCTACACCTTC.

This chain joins TRBV28 and TRBJ2-2, with a tentative D call TRBD2 (7 bases). Looked up from germline, CDR1 is MDHEN and CDR2 is SYDVKM. Trimming pared 7 bases from V and 0 bases from J, leaving 15 bases between. The CDR3 runs 16 residues. CDR3 bases: TGTGCCAGCATCGGGGAGGGGGGCGCGAACACCGGGGAGCTGTTTTTT. Encoded protein: CASIGEGGANTGELFF. The full variable domain, its missing parts supplied by reference TRBV28 and TRBJ2-2, is DVKVTQSSRYLVKRTGEKVFLECVQDMDHENMFWYRQDPGLGLRLIYFSYDVKMKEKGDIPEGYSVSREKKERFSLILESASTNQTSMYLCASIGEGGANTGELFFGEGSRLTVL.

This rearrangement joins TRBV28 to TRBJ2-1; 14 nucleotides agree with TRBD2. CDR1 and CDR2 (germline): MDHEN, SYDVKM. Unmatched junction bases numbered 10, after V lost 4 bases and J lost 8 bases. The CDR3 has 17 amino acids. The CDR3 coding sequence is TGTGCCAGCAGTTGGTGGACTAGCGGGAGGAAGGGGCATGAGCAGTTCTTC. Protein sequence: CASSWWTSGRKGHEQFF.

The genes are TRBV5-1 and TRBJ1-1; 8 nucleotides match TRBD1. This CDR3 is built from 13 residues. J was trimmed by 1 base and V by 7 bases; bases with no gene match: 3. Germline loops: CDR1 SGHRS, CDR2 YFSETQ. The CDR3 coding sequence is TGCGCCAGCCGGACAGGGAAGAACACTGAAGCTTTCTTT. Translated, it gives CASRTGKNTEAFF.